The 14 T cell receptor beta chains given below trace back to one sample, sequenced in a study of shared clonotypes between healthy human individuals. Only in-frame clones appear in the TCRdb table, and some are missing; sequencing was by immunoSEQ multiplex PCR. The sample shows fewer than 2.5 million clones, approximately 93% of them seen only once. Specimen: naive CD4+ T cells from PBMCs. The subset: CD45RA+ positively selected. The source is a man between 18 and 29 years old in good health. Some clones in this sample may be carry-over from other donors' samples.

The chain employs TRBV5-4 and TRBJ2-5; the match to TRBD2 covers 7 bases. CDR3 length equals 16 residues. Unmatched junction bases numbered 7, after V lost 0 bases and J lost 2 bases. Germline CDR1 SGHNT, CDR2 YYREEE (reference sequence). As DNA, the CDR3 is TGTGCCAGCAGCTTGGGAGTGGGAGGGCCGCAAGAGACCCAGTACTTC. This translates into CASSLGVGGPQETQYF.

The chain couples TRBV7-2 to TRBJ2-7; 8 bases agree with TRBD2. The CDR3 contains 14 residues. After removal of 5 bases from V and 4 bases from J, the junction contained 7 bases not matched to a gene. Germline assignment: CDR1 SGHTA and CDR2 FQGNSA. Here the CDR3 DNA reads TGTGCCAGCAGCCCGGGGGGGGCTATATACGAGCAGTACTTC. Translating it yields CASSPGGAIYEQYF.

This sequence joins TRBV18 and TRBJ1-4, with D perhaps TRBD1 (5 bases). The germline V and J ends were trimmed by 1 base and 7 bases, with 13 bases remaining between them. CDR3 length: 15 residues. Per the germline V gene, CDR1 is KGHSH and CDR2 is LQKENI. The DNA of the CDR3 is TGTGCCAGCTCACCACTGTCAGGGATTGGTGAAAAACTGTTTTTT. Amino acids: CASSPLSGIGEKLFF.

CDR3 coding DNA: TGCAGCGTTGGAGGAAGAGGAAATGAAAAACTGTTTTTT. Protein: CSVGGRGNEKLFF. This chain joins TRBV29-1 and TRBJ1-4; no clear D gene. The V end lost 4 bases, the J end lost 5 bases, and 11 bases lay between the germline ends. Germline V gene lookup returns CDR1 SQVTM and CDR2 ANQGSEA. The CDR3 consists of 13 residues.

The genes are TRBV5-1 and TRBJ2-7; TRBD2 aligns across 8 bases. The CDR3 runs to 18 residues. Germline V gives CDR1 SGHRS, CDR2 YFSETQ. With 0 bases clipped from V and 2 bases from J, the junction kept 13 bases outside the gene matches. In nucleotides, the CDR3 is TGCGCCAGCAGCTTGGGGACCCTCCGGGGGGGGAAGACCTACGAGCAGTACTTC. It translates to CASSLGTLRGGKTYEQYF.

For this clone: The sample holds other DNA sequences that translate to the same CDR3. This chain uses TRBV2 with TRBJ2-5; D gene uncertain. Germline values: CDR1 SNHLY, CDR2 FYNNEI. There are 13 residues in the CDR3. V was clipped by 5 bases and J by 2 bases, with 9 bases between them. This CDR3 reads CASSWARQETQYF. The CDR3 coding sequence is TGTGCCAGCAGTTGGGCCAGACAAGAGACCCAGTACTTC. The full variable domain, its missing parts supplied by reference TRBV2 and TRBJ2-5, is EPEVTQTPSHQVTQMGQEVILRCVPISNHLYFYWYRQILGQKVEFLVSFYNNEISEKSEIFDDQFSVERPDGSNFTLKIRSTKLEDSAMYFCASSWARQETQYFGPGTRLLVL.

This sequence joins TRBV1 and TRBJ2-7; the table assigns TRBD2, which was not confirmed against the DNA. TRBV1 is an annotated pseudogene. This CDR3 comprises 15 residues. CDR3 sequence (DNA): TGCACCAGCAGCCAAGGCTGTAGCGGGAGCTACGAGCAGTACTTC. This codes for CTSSQGCSGSYEQYF.

This rearrangement joins TRBV9 to TRBJ1-3; possible D gene TRBD1, 5 bases. The CDR3 sequence is 18 residues long. Germline assignment: CDR1 SGDLS and CDR2 YYNGEE. Trimming stripped 3 bases from V and 4 bases from J, with 23 bases between. CDR3 coding DNA: TGTGCCAGCAGCGAGACCCTCGGGAGGGGTGCGTCGGGAAACACCATATATTTT. Translation: CASSETLGRGASGNTIYF.

The chain employs TRBV7-2 and TRBJ2-1; perhaps TRBD1 as D (6 bases). V lost 5 bases to trimming and J lost 9 bases, with 14 bases between them. Germline loops: CDR1 SGHTA, CDR2 FQGNSA. The CDR3 runs 13 residues. The CDR3 DNA sequence: TGTGCCAGCAGCCCACAACAGGGATTTGAGCAGTTCTTC. Encoded protein: CASSPQQGFEQFF.

The genes are TRBV7-2 and TRBJ2-7; no definite D call. V lost 2 bases and J 2 bases, leaving 22 bases between the germline ends. The CDR3 totals 18 residues. Germline CDR1 reads SGHTA; CDR2 reads FQGNSA. The CDR3 here is CASSLSRLSSGSPYEQYF. The CDR3 DNA is TGTGCCAGCAGCTTATCTCGTCTGTCGTCCGGGTCCCCCTACGAGCAGTACTTC.

This chain joins TRBV5-1 and TRBJ1-2, with 8 nucleotides matching TRBD1. Germline CDR1 and CDR2: SGHRS and YFSETQ. With V trimmed by 0 bases and J by 8 bases, 6 bases remained unmatched. This CDR3 region has 14 residues. CDR3 nucleotides: TGCGCCAGCAGCTTGGCAGGGGGCGCAGAGGGCTACACCTTC. It specifies CASSLAGGAEGYTF. Looking up the rest from reference TRBV5-1 and TRBJ1-2 gives the full variable domain: KAGVTQTPRYLIKTRGQQVTLSCSPISGHRSVSWYQQTPGQGLQFLFEYFSETQRNKGNFPGRFSGRQFSNSRSEMNVSTLELGDSALYLCASSLAGGAEGYTFGSGTRLTVV.

The V gene is TRBV6-5, the J gene TRBJ2-1, with 10 nucleotides matching TRBD2. V lost 4 bases to trimming and J lost 5 bases; unmatched junction nucleotides: 2. This CDR3 region has 14 residues. Germline assignment: CDR1 MNHEY and CDR2 SVGAGI. CDR3 bases: TGTGCCAGCAGTTCTAGCGGGAGCCACAATGAGCAGTTCTTC. This codes for CASSSSGSHNEQFF.

This clone was counted a single time. This sequence joins TRBV6-6 and TRBJ1-4, with D maybe TRBD1 (6 bases). The V end lost 6 bases, the J end lost 0 bases, and 14 bases lay between the germline ends. This CDR3 comprises 16 residues. Germline V gene data show CDR1 as MNHNY and CDR2 as SVGAGI (reference sequence). The CDR3 DNA follows: TGTGCCAGCAGAGATATGCGGACAGCAACTAATGAAAAACTGTTTTTT. This gives the protein CASRDMRTATNEKLFF.

The rearrangement uses TRBV9 and TRBJ2-1; TRBD1 agrees at 7 bases. Germline CDR1 SGDLS, CDR2 YYNGEE. This CDR3 is 16 amino acids long. Trimming cost V 4 bases and J 2 bases; bases outside gene matches: 9. CDR3 nucleotide sequence: TGTGCCAGCAGCACCACCGGGACAGTTACCTACAATGAGCAGTTCTTC. Translating it yields CASSTTGTVTYNEQFF.